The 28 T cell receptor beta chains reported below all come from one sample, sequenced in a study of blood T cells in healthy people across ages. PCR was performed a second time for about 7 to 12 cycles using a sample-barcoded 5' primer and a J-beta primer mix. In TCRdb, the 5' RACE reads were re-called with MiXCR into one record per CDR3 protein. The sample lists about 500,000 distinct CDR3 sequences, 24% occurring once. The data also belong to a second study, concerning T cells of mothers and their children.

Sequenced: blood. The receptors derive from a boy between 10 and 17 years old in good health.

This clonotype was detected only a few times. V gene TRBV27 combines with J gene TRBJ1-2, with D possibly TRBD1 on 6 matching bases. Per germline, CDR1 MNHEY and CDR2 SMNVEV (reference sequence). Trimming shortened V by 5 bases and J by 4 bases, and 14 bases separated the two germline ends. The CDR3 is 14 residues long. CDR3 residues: CASSVGQKIYGYTF. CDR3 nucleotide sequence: TGTGCCAGCAGTGTTGGACAGAAGATCTATGGCTACACCTTC.

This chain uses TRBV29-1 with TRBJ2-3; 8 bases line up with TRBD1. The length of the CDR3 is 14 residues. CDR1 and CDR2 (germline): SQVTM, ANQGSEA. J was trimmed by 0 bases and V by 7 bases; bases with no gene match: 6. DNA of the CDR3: TGCAGCGGAAATGGACAGGGTAGCACAGATACGCAGTATTTT. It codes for CSGNGQGSTDTQYF.

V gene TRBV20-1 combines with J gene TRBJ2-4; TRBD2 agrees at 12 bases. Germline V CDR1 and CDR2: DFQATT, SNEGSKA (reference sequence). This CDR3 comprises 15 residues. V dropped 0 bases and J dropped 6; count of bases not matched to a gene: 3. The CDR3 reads CSARDVTSGGNIQYF. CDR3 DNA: TGCAGTGCTAGAGATGTGACTAGCGGGGGAAACATTCAGTACTTC.

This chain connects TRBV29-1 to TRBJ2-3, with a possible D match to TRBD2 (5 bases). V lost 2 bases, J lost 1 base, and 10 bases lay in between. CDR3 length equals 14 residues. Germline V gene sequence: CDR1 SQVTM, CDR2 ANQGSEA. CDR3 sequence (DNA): TGCAGCGTTGAAAGAGGGTTCGGCACAGATACGCAGTATTTT. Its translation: CSVERGFGTDTQYF.

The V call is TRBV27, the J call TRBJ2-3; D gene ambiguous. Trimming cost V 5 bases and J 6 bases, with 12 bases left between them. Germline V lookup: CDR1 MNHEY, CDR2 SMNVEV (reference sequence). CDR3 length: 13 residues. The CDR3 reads CASSTALRDTQYF. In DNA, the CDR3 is TGTGCCAGCAGTACGGCCCTTAGGGATACGCAGTATTTT.

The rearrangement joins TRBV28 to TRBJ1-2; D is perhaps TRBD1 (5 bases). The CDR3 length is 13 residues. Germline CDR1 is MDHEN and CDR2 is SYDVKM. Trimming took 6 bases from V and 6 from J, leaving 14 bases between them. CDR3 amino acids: CASSSRAPNGYTF. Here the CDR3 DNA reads TGTGCCAGCAGCTCCAGGGCCCCAAATGGCTACACCTTC.

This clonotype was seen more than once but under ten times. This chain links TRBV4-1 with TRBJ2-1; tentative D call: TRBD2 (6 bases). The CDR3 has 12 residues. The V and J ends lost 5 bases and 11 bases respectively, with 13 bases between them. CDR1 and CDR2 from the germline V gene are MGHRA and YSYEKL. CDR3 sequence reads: CASSYPGGKQFF. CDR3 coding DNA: TGCGCCAGCAGCTATCCTGGGGGGAAGCAGTTCTTC.

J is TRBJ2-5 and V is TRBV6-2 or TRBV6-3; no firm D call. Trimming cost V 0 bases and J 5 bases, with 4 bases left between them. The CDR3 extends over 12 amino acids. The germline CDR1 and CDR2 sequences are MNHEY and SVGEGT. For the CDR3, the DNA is TGTGCCAGCAGTTACTCGTGGGAGACCCAGTACTTC. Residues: CASSYSWETQYF.

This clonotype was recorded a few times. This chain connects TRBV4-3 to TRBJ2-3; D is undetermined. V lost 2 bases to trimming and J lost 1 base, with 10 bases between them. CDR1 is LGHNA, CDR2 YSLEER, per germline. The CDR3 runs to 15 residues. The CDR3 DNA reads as TGCGCCAGCAGCCAACGGGCAGGAGGCACAGATACGCAGTATTTT. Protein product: CASSQRAGGTDTQYF.

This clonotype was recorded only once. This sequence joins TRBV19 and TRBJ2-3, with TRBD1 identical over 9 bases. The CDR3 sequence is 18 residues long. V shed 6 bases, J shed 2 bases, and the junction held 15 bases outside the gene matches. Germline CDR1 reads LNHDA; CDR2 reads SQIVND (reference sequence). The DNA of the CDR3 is TGTGCCAGTAGCTCCAGCGGGGACTGGACAGGGGCCACAGATACGCAGTATTTT. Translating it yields CASSSSGDWTGATDTQYF.

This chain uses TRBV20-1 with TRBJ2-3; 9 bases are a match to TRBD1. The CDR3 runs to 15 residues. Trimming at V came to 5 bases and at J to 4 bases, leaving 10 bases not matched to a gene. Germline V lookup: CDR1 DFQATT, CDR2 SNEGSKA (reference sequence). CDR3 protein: CSAFSGTGNPDTQYF. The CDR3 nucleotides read TGCAGTGCTTTTTCCGGGACAGGGAATCCAGATACGCAGTATTTT.

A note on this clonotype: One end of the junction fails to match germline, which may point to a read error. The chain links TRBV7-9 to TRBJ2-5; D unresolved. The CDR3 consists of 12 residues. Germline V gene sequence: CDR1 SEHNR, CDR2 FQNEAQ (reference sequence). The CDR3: CVSSFDGETQYF. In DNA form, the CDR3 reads TGTGTCAGCAGCTTTGATGGGGAGACCCAGTACTTC.

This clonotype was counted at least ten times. The CDR3 spells CASSLGQSYEQYF. The CDR3 DNA reads TGTGCCAGCAGTTTGGGACAGTCCTACGAGCAGTACTTC. V usage is TRBV27 and J usage is TRBJ2-7, with 7 positions matching TRBD1. Germline values: CDR1 MNHEY, CDR2 SMNVEV (reference sequence). After removal of 3 bases from V and 1 base from J, the junction contained 0 bases not matched to a gene. This CDR3 has 13 amino acids.

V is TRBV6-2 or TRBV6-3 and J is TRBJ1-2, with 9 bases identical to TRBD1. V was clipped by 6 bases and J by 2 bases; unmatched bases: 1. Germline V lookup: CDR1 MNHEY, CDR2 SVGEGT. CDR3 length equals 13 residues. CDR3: CASRGTGNYGYTF. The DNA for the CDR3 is TGTGCCAGCAGGGGGACAGGGAACTATGGCTACACCTTC.

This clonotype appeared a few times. The CDR3 sequence: CASSVVGPGELFF. In DNA form, the CDR3 reads TGTGCCAGCAGCGTAGTAGGGCCCGGGGAGCTGTTTTTT. V usage is TRBV9 and J usage is TRBJ2-2, with no clear D. Trimming removed 0 bases at V and 6 bases at J, with 6 bases between. There are 13 residues in the CDR3. Germline V gene lookup returns CDR1 SGDLS and CDR2 YYNGEE.

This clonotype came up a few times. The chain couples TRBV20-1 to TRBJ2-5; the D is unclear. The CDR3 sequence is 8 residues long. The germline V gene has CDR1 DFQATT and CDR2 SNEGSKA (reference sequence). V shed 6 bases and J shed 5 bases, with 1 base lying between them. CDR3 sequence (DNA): TGCAGTGCCGAGACCCAGTACTTC. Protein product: CSAETQYF.

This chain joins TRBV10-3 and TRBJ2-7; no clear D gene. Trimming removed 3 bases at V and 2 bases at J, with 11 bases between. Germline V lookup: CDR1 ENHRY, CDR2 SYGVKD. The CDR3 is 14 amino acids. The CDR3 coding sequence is TGTGCCATCAGTGATATCAATCGACCCTACGAGCAGTACTTC. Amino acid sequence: CAISDINRPYEQYF.

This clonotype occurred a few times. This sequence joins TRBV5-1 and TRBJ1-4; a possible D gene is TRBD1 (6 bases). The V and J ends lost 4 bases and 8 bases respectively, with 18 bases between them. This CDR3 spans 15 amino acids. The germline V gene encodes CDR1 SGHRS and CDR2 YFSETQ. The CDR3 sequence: CASSGGGGTEEKLFF. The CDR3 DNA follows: TGCGCCAGCAGCGGCGGAGGGGGGACCGAAGAAAAACTGTTTTTT. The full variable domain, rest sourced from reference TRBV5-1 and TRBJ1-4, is KAGVTQTPRYLIKTRGQQVTLSCSPISGHRSVSWYQQTPGQGLQFLFEYFSETQRNKGNFPGRFSGRQFSNSRSEMNVSTLELGDSALYLCASSGGGGTEEKLFFGSGTQLSVL.

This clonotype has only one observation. The CDR3 here is CASRGKNEKLFF. The CDR3 coding sequence is TGTGCCAGCAGAGGGAAGAATGAAAAACTGTTTTTT. The V and J genes are TRBV6-6 and TRBJ1-4; D not resolved. The CDR3 runs to 12 residues. Trimming pared 6 bases from V and 5 bases from J, leaving 7 bases between. CDR1 is MNHNY, CDR2 SVGAGI, per germline (reference sequence).

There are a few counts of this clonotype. The chain's CDR3 is CASSVDRSSYNEQFF. In DNA, the CDR3 is TGTGCCAGCAGCGTAGATCGGAGCTCCTACAATGAGCAGTTCTTC. The chain carries TRBV9 and TRBJ2-1, with no clear D. Trimming took 0 bases from V and 0 from J, leaving 7 bases between them. Germline V gives CDR1 SGDLS, CDR2 YYNGEE. CDR3 length: 15 residues.

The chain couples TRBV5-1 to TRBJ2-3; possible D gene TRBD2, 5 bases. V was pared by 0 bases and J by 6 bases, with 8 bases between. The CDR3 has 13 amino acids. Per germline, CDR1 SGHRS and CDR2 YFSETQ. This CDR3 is CASSLAEADTQYF. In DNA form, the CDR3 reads TGCGCCAGCAGCTTGGCGGAGGCGGATACGCAGTATTTT. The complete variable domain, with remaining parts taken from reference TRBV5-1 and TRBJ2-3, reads KAGVTQTPRYLIKTRGQQVTLSCSPISGHRSVSWYQQTPGQGLQFLFEYFSETQRNKGNFPGRFSGRQFSNSRSEMNVSTLELGDSALYLCASSLAEADTQYFGPGTRLTVL.

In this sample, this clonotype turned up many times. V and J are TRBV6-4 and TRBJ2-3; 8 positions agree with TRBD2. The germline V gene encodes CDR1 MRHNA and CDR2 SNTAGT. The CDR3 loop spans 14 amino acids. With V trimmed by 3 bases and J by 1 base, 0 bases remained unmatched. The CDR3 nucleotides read TGTGCCAGCAGTGAGCGGGGGGGCACAGATACGCAGTATTTT. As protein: CASSERGGTDTQYF.

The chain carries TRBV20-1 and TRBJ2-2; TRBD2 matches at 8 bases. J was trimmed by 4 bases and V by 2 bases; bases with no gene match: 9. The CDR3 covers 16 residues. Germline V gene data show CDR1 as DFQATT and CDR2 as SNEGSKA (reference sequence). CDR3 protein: CSARNTGGAVTGELFF. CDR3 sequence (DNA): TGCAGTGCTAGAAATACCGGGGGGGCCGTCACCGGGGAGCTGTTTTTT.

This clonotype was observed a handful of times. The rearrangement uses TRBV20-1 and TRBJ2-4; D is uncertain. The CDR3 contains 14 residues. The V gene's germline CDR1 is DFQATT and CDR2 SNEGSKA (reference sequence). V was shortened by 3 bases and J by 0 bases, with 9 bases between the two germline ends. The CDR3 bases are TGCAGTGCTAGTGTGGGGTCAGCCAAAAACATTCAGTACTTC. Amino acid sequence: CSASVGSAKNIQYF.

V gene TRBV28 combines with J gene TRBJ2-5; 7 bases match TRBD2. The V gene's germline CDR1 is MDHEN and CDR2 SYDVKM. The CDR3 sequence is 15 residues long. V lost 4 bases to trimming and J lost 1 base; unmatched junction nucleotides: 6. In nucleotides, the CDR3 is TGTGCCAGCAGTTCGGGGAGGGCCCTCCAAGAGACCCAGTACTTC. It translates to CASSSGRALQETQYF.

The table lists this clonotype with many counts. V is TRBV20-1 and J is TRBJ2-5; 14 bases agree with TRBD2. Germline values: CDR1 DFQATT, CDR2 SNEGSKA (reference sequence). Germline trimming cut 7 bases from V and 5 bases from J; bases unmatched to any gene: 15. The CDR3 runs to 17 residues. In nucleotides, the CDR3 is TGCAGTGTTCGCGGGACTAGCGGGGGTTACCAGTGGGAGACCCAGTACTTC. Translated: CSVRGTSGGYQWETQYF.

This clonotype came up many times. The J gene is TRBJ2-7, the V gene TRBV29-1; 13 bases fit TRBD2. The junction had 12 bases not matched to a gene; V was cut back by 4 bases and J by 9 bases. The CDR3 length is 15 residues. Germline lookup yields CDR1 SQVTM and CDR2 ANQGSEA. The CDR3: CSVASTGLAGPGQYF. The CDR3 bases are TGCAGCGTTGCATCAACGGGACTAGCGGGACCGGGGCAGTACTTC.

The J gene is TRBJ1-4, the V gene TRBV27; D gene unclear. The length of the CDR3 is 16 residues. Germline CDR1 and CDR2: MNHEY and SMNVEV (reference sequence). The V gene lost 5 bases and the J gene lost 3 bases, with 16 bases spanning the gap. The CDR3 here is CASSPSSGSANEKLFF. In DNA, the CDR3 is TGTGCCAGCAGTCCAAGTTCGGGGTCGGCTAATGAAAAACTGTTTTTT. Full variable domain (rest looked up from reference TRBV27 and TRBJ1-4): EAQVTQNPRYLITVTGKKLTVTCSQNMNHEYMSWYRQDPGLGLRQIYYSMNVEVTDKGDVPEGYKVSRKEKRNFPLILESPSPNQTSLYFCASSPSSGSANEKLFFGSGTQLSVL.